This T cell receptor (beta chain) was identified during a study of cytomegalovirus exposure and HLA in healthy donors. Primers for the PCR totalled 60 Vbeta and 13 Jbeta. Clones were read by immunoSEQ multiplex PCR, and TCRdb kept only the in-frame ones, dropping some. The data hold about 92,000 clones, with roughly 71% observed a single time. The CDR3 has 15 residues. The J segment lost 4 bases and the V segment lost 1 base, leaving 4 bases of the junction unmatched. CDR1 is LGHNA and CDR2 is YSLEER in the germline V gene. This sequence was found in a man between 45 and 60 years old in good health and CMV-seronegative. V usage is TRBV4-3 and J usage is TRBJ2-7; 10 bases are a match to TRBD1. Sequences were obtained from PBMCs. CDR3 sequence (DNA): TGCGCCAGCAGCCAAGGGGACAGGGGTTGGTACGAGCAGTACTTC. Translating it yields CASSQGDRGWYEQYF.